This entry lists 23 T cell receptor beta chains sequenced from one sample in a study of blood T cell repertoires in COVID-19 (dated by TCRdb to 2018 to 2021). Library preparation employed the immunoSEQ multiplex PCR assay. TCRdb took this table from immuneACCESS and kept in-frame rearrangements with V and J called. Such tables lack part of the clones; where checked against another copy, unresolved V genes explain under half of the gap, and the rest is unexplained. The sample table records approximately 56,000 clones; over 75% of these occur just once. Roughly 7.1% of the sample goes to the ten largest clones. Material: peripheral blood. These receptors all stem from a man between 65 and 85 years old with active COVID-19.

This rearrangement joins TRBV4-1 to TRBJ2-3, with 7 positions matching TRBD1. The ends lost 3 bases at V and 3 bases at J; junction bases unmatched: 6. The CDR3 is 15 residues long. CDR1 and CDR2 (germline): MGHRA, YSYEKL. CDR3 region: CASSQVPGQTDTQYF. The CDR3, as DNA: TGCGCCAGCAGCCAGGTCCCGGGACAGACAGATACGCAGTATTTT.

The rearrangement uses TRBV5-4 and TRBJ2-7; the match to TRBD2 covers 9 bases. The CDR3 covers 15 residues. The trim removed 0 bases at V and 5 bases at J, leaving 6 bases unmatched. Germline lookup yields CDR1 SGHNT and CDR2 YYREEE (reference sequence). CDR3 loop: CASSLVLAGNNEQYF. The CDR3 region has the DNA TGTGCCAGCAGCTTGGTGCTAGCGGGGAATAACGAGCAGTACTTC.

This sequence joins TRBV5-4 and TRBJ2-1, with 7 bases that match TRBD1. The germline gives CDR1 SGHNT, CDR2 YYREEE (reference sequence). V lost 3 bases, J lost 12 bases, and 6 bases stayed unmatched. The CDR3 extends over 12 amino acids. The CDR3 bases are TGTGCCAGCAGCTCCACAGGGGTTGGGCAGTTCTTC. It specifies CASSSTGVGQFF.

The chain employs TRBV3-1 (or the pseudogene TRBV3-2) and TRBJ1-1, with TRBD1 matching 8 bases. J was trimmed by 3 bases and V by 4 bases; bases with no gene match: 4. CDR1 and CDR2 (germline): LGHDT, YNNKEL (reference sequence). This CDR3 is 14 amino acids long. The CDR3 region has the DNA TGTGCCAGCAGCCGACAGGGGCGATACACTGAAGCTTTCTTT. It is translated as CASSRQGRYTEAFF.

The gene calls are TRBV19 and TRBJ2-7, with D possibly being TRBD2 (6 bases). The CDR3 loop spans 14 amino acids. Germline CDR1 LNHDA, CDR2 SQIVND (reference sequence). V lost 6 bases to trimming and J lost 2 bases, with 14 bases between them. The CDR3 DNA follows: TGTGCCAGTAGCCGAACGGGCGGGGCCTACGAGCAGTACTTC. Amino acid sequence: CASSRTGGAYEQYF.

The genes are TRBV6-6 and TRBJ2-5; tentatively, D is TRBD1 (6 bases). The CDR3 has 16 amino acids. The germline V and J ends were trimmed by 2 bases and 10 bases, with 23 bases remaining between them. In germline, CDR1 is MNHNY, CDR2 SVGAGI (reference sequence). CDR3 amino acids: CASSYEARGRRLDQYF. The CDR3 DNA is TGTGCCAGCAGTTACGAGGCCAGGGGACGACGCTTGGACCAGTACTTC.

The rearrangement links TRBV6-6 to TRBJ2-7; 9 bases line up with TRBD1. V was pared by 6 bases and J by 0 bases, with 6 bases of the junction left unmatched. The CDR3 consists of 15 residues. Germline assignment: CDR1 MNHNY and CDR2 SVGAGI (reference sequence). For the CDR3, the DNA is TGTGCCAGCAGAAGAGACAGGGGGAGCTCCTACGAGCAGTACTTC. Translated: CASRRDRGSSYEQYF.

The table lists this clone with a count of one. CDR3 nucleotide sequence: TGTGCCAGCGTTGGACAGAGGAATCAGCCCCAGCATTTT. It is translated as CASVGQRNQPQHF. The rearrangement links TRBV2 to TRBJ1-5; D is perhaps TRBD1 (6 bases). The germline V gene has CDR1 SNHLY and CDR2 FYNNEI. V dropped 8 bases and J dropped 4 bases, with 12 bases sitting between them. The CDR3 has 13 residues.

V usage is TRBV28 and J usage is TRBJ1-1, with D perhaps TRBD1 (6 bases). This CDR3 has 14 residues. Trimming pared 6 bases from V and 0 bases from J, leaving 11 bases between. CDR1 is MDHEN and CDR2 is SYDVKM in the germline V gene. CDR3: CASREQGLNTEAFF. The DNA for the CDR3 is TGTGCCAGCAGGGAACAGGGTTTGAACACTGAAGCTTTCTTT.

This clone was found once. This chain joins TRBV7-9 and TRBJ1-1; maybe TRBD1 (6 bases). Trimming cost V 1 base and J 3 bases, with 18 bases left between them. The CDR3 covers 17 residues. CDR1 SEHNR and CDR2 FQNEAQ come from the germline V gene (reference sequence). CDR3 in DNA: TGTGCCAGCAGCTTAGTGGTTGACAGGCGATTTCACACTGAAGCTTTCTTT. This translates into CASSLVVDRRFHTEAFF.

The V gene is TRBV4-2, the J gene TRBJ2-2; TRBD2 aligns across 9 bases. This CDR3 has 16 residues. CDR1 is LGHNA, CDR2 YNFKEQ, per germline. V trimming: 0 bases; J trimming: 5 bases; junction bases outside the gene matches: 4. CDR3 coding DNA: TGTGCCAGCAGCCAAGACGCGGGGGGGCTTACCGGGGAGCTGTTTTTT. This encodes CASSQDAGGLTGELFF.

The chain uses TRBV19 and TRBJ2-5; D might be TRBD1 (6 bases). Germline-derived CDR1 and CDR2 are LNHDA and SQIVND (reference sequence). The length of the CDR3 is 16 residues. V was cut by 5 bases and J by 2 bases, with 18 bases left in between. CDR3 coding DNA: TGTGCCAGTAGTTTCACCGGGACACCGCCGCAAGAGACCCAGTACTTC. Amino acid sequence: CASSFTGTPPQETQYF.

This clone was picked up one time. CDR3 sequence (DNA): TGTGCCAGCAGCAGGGTCGGAGGGGTTTCCTACGAGCAGTACTTC. Its translation is CASSRVGGVSYEQYF. V usage is TRBV7-2 and J usage is TRBJ2-7; D might be TRBD2 (6 bases). Germline lookup yields CDR1 SGHTA and CDR2 FQGNSA. The CDR3 has 15 residues. The V gene lost 5 bases and the J gene lost 1 base, with 15 bases spanning the gap.

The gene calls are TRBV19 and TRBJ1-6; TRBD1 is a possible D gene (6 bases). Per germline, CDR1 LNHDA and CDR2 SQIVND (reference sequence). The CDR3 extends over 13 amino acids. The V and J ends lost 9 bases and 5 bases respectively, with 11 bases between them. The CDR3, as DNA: TGTGCCAGCCGGGACACCGATAATTCACCCCTCCACTTT. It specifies CASRDTDNSPLHF.

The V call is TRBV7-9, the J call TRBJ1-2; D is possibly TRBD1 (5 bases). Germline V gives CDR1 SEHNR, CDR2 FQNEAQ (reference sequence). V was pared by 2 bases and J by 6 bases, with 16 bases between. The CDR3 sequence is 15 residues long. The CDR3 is CASSLSGARIHGYTF. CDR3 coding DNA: TGTGCCAGCAGCTTAAGCGGGGCGCGAATCCATGGCTACACCTTC.

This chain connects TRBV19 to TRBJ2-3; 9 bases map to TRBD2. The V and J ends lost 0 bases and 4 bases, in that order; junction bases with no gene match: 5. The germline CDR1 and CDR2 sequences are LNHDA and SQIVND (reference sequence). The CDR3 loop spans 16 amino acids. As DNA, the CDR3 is TGTGCCAGTAGTATAGAGGGGCGGGGGGGCCCAGATACGCAGTATTTT. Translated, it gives CASSIEGRGGPDTQYF.

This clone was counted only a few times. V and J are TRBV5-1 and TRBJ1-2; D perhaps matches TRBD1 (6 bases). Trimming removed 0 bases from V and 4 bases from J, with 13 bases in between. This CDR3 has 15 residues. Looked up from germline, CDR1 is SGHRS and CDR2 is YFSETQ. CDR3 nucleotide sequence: TGCGCCAGCAGCTTGGAAACCGGGACACCCTATGGCTACACCTTC. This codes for CASSLETGTPYGYTF.

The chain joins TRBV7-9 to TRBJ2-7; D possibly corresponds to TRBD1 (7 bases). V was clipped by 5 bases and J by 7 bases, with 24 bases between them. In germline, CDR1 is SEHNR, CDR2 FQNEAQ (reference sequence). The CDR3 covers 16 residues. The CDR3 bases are TGTGCCAGCAGCCGCCCGGGGGCCCCAGGGGGGACGGAGCAGTACTTC. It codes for CASSRPGAPGGTEQYF. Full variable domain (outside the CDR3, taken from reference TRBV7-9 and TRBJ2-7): DTGVSQNPRHKITKRGQNVTFRCDPISEHNRLYWYRQTLGQGPEFLTYFQNEAQLEKSRLLSDRFSAERPKGSFSTLEIQRTEQGDSAMYLCASSRPGAPGGTEQYFGPGTRLTVT.

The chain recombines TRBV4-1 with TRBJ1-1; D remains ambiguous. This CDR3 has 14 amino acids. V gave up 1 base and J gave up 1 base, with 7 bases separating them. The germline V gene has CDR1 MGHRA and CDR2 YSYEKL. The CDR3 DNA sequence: TGCGCCAGCAGCCAAGTATCAGGGAACACTGAAGCTTTCTTT. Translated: CASSQVSGNTEAFF.

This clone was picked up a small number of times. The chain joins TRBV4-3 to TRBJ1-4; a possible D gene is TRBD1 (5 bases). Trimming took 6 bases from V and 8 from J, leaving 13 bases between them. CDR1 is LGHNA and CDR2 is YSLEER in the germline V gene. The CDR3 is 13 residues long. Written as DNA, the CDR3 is TGCGCCAGCAGTGGGTGGGGGGACGAAAAACTGTTTTTT. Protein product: CASSGWGDEKLFF.

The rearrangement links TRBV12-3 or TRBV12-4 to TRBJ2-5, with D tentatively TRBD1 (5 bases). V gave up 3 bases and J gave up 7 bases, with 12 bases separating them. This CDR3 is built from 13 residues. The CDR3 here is CASSLGLKGTQYF. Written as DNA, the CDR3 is TGTGCCAGCAGTTTGGGGCTGAAGGGGACCCAGTACTTC.

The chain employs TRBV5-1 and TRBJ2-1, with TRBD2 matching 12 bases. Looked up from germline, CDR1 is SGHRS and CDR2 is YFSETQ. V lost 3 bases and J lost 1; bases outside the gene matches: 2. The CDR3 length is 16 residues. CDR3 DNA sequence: TGCGCCAGCAGCTCCGGGACTAGCGGGTCCTACAATGAGCAGTTCTTC. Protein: CASSSGTSGSYNEQFF.

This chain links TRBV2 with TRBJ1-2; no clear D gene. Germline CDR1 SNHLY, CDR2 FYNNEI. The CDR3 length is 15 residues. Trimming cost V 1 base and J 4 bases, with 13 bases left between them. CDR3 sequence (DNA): TGTGCCAGCAGTGAAGGTCTTCAGAGGGCCTATGGCTACACCTTC. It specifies CASSEGLQRAYGYTF.